This paragraph covers one TCR beta chain sequence. This clonotype has a count of ten or more. The specificity of this receptor is unknown. It has no much larger one-base neighbor in the sample; base qualities were not kept. The sample comes from a study of T-cell reconstitution after alpha-beta-depleted transplantation in children (dated by TCRdb to about 2016). Context from the whole study: Using TCR repertoire profiling, the study followed T-cell immune reconstitution in a quantitative way in children after TCRalphabeta/CD19-depleted allogeneic hematopoietic cell transplantation.

Libraries were made using PCR. Instrument used: Illumina HiSeq 2500. To normalize quantification of the TCRbeta repertoire, the TCR libraries were built with molecular barcoding that relied on unique molecular identifiers. TCRdb applied fastp at Q25 and MiXCR to the public reads, then kept only in-frame beta chains. A single entry per CDR3 protein holds the most common genes and DNA from its merged rows. This sample is represented by around 200,000 distinct CDR3 sequences; roughly 7.5% of them were singletons. Around 2.7% of the sample is held by the ten biggest clonotypes. V is shortened by 0 bases, J by 5 bases, and the region joining them spans 11 bases. The CDR3 numbers 14 residues from cysteine through phenylalanine. The sequence is cut down to CDR3 DNA, 42 bases in frame from base 1. CDR1 SGHRS and CDR2 YFSETQ are derived from the germline V gene.

This TCR came from a human donor who donated a stem cell graft to a child with Wiskott-Aldrich syndrome. The source was PBMCs from the stem cell graft donor, collected from the stem cell graft. The V and J segments used are TRBV5-1 and TRBJ1-1, and perhaps TRBD1 as D gene, on 6 matching bases. The CDR3 region has the sequence CASSLVRGSTEAFF. DNA sequence: TGCGCCAGCAGCTTGGTTAGGGGGTCGACTGAAGCTTTCTTT.